The 20 T cell receptor beta chains below all came from one sample that was sequenced in a study of T cells expressing NK-cell markers. TCRdb reanalyzed the 5' RACE reads and collapses them to one entry per CDR3 protein, without DNA. This sample carries about 390,000 distinct CDR3 sequences, with around 10% going to the ten biggest clones. The sample comprised blood T cells: a sorted CD56 or NKG2C T cell subset, CD4+ or CD8+ T cells, or bulk PBMC T cells (not recorded which). These receptors originate from a woman aged 45 to 65 in good health.

The chain has TRBV12-3 or TRBV12-4 and TRBJ1-5; the TCRdb D gene call, TRBD1, has no DNA to confirm it. The CDR3 runs to 14 residues. CDR3 amino acids: CASTSRGYDQPQHF.

The V call is TRBV20-1, the J call TRBJ2-1; lacking DNA, the TRBD2 call made by TCRdb goes unchecked. This CDR3 contains 16 residues. Germline V CDR1 and CDR2: DFQATT, SNEGSKA (reference sequence). The CDR3 region is CSAGTSGRAVSNEQFF.

The gene calls are TRBV11-3 and TRBJ2-5; the D gene TCRdb calls, TRBD2, cannot be checked with no DNA. Germline V gives CDR1 SGHNT, CDR2 YENEEA. The CDR3 consists of 15 residues. CDR3 residues: CASTPGLADQETQYF.

V gene TRBV29-1 combines with J gene TRBJ1-5; the D call of TRBD1 rests on TCRdb alone, since no DNA is present to check it. There are 13 residues in the CDR3. The germline V gene has CDR1 SQVTM and CDR2 ANQGSEA. This CDR3 is CSVRQGFNQPQHF. The whole variable domain, remainder taken from reference TRBV29-1 and TRBJ1-5, is SAVISQKPSRDICQRGTSLTIQCQVDSQVTMMFWYRQQPGQSLTLIATANQGSEATYESGFVIDKFPISRPNLTFSTLTVSNMSPEDSSIYLCSVRQGFNQPQHFGDGTRLSIL.

The chain employs TRBV12-3 or TRBV12-4 and TRBJ2-5; lacking DNA, the TRBD1 call made by TCRdb goes unchecked. This CDR3 comprises 13 residues. CDR3 loop: CASSLAGTETQYF.

The chain links TRBV27 to TRBJ2-7; as DNA is missing, the TRBD1 call by TCRdb cannot be tested. The CDR3 loop spans 14 amino acids. Germline V CDR1 and CDR2: MNHEY, SMNVEV (reference sequence). CDR3 residues: CASSSPGPSYEQYF.

The chain has TRBV10-2 and TRBJ2-7; TCRdb reports TRBD2, a call that lacks DNA to check it against. The CDR3 extends over 11 amino acids. Per the germline V gene, CDR1 is WSHSY and CDR2 is SAAADI. This chain's CDR3 is CASKAGVEQYF.

The genes are TRBV6-5 and TRBJ2-1; TCRdb selects TRBD2, and the lack of DNA leaves this call unchecked. From germline, CDR1 is MNHEY and CDR2 SVGAGI. The CDR3 consists of 16 residues. The CDR3 loop is CASKPEAGGRWNEQFF.

V and J are TRBV5-5 and TRBJ2-1; TCRdb proposes TRBD2, but this gene call is untestable without DNA. The CDR3 totals 11 residues. CDR1 SGHKS and CDR2 YYEKEE come from the germline V gene (reference sequence). The CDR3 region is CASSLAKGQFF.

The chain couples TRBV20-1 to TRBJ2-1; TCRdb proposes TRBD2, but this gene call is untestable without DNA. The CDR3 spans 15 residues. CDR1 and CDR2 from the germline V gene are DFQATT and SNEGSKA (reference sequence). Here the CDR3 reads CSARTVASGYNEQFF.

This chain uses TRBV6-5 with TRBJ1-2. Germline loops: CDR1 MNHEY, CDR2 SVGAGI. The length of the CDR3 is 16 residues. This CDR3 is CASSYSTAEANYGYTF.

This sequence joins TRBV6-1 and TRBJ2-7; TCRdb lists TRBD1, though no DNA is available to test this call. This CDR3 spans 13 amino acids. The germline gives CDR1 MNHNS, CDR2 SASEGT. The CDR3: CASEQGGTYEQYF.

The CDR3 here is CASSYSSGFETQYF. The chain recombines TRBV6-2 or TRBV6-3 with TRBJ2-5. The CDR3 runs 14 residues. The germline CDR1 and CDR2 sequences are MNHEY and SVGEGT.

The chain joins TRBV7-8 to TRBJ2-3; TCRdb outputs TRBD2, but without DNA this stays unchecked. This CDR3 has 16 residues. Germline CDR1 and CDR2: SGHVS and FQNEAQ. The CDR3 sequence: CASSPTSGRPGDTQYF.

The rearrangement links TRBV10-2 to TRBJ2-5; absent DNA, TCRdb's TRBD1 call cannot be checked. CDR1 is WSHSY and CDR2 is SAAADI in the germline V gene. The length of the CDR3 is 15 residues. The CDR3 loop is CASRGRQNLQETQYF.

V is TRBV5-1 and J is TRBJ1-4; as DNA is missing, the TRBD1 call by TCRdb cannot be tested. Germline CDR1 reads SGHRS; CDR2 reads YFSETQ. The CDR3 consists of 14 residues. This CDR3 is CASSVQASDEKLFF.

The chain is built from TRBV14 and TRBJ2-3; lacking DNA, the TRBD2 call made by TCRdb goes unchecked. CDR1 is SGHDN, CDR2 FVKESK, per germline. This CDR3 comprises 19 residues. CDR3 in amino acids: CASSQDRKLAGVSADTQYF.

The rearrangement links TRBV3-1 to TRBJ2-3; TCRdb calls TRBD2, which cannot be checked without DNA. Germline V CDR1 and CDR2: LGHDT, YNNKEL (reference sequence). CDR3 size: 15 residues. The CDR3 spells CASSPVGGSPDTQYF.

This chain uses TRBV6-5 with TRBJ2-2; the D gene TCRdb calls, TRBD2, cannot be checked with no DNA. This CDR3 is 13 amino acids long. Looked up from germline, CDR1 is MNHEY and CDR2 is SVGAGI. CDR3 sequence: CAGSGRAGGELFF.

This CDR3 reads CSLRLPGNTIYF. The genes are TRBV20-1 and TRBJ1-3. There are 12 residues in the CDR3. Germline CDR1 is DFQATT and CDR2 is SNEGSKA (reference sequence).